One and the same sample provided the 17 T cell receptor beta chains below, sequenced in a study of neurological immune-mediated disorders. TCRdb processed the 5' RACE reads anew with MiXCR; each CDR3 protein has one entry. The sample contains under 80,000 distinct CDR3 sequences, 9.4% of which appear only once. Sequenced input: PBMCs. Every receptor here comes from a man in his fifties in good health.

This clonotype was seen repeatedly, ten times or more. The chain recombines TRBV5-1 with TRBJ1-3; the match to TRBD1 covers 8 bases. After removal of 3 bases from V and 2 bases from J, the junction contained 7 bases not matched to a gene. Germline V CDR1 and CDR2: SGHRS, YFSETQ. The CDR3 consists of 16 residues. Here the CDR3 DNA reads TGCGCCAGCAGCTCTAATACAGGGGGAACTGGAAACACCATATATTTT. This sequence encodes CASSSNTGGTGNTIYF.

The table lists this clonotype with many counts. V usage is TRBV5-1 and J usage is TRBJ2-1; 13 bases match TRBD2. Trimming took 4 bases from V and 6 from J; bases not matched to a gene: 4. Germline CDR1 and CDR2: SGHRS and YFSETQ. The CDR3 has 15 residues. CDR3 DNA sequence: TGCGCCAGCAGCCCTACTAGCGGGAGGGGCAATGAGCAGTTCTTC. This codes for CASSPTSGRGNEQFF.

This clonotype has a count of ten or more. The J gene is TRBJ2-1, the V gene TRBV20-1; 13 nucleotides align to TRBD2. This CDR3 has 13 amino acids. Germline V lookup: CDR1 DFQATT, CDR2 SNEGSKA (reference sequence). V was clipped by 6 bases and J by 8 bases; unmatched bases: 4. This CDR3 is CSAGTSGNDEQFF. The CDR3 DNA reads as TGCAGTGCGGGGACTAGCGGGAACGATGAGCAGTTCTTC.

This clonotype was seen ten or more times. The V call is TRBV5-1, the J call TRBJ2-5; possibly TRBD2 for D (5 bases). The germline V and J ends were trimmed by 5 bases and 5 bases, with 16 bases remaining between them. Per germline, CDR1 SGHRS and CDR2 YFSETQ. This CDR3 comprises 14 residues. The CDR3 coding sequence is TGCGCCAGCAGTTTACTAGTATCAAGCGAGACCCAGTACTTC. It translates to CASSLLVSSETQYF.

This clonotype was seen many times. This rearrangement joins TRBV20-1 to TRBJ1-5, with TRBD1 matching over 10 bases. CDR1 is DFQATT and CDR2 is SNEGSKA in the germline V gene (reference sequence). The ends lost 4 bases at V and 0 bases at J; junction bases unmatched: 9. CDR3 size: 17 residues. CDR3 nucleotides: TGCAGTGCTACGACAGGGGGCTATACATATAGCAATCAGCCCCAGCATTTT. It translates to CSATTGGYTYSNQPQHF.

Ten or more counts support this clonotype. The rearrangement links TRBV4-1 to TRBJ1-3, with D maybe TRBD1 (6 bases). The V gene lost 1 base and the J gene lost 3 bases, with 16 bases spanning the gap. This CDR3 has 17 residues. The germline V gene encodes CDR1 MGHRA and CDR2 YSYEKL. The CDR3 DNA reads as TGCGCCAGCAGCCAAGTTCCTAACAGGGAAGATGGAAACACCATATATTTT. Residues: CASSQVPNREDGNTIYF.

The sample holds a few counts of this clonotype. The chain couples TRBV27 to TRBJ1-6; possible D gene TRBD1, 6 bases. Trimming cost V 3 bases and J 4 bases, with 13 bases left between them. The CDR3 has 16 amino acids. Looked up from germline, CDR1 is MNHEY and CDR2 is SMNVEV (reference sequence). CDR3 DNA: TGTGCCAGCAGTTTTCTCCAGGGGTCTTATAATTCACCCCTCCACTTT. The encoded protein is CASSFLQGSYNSPLHF.

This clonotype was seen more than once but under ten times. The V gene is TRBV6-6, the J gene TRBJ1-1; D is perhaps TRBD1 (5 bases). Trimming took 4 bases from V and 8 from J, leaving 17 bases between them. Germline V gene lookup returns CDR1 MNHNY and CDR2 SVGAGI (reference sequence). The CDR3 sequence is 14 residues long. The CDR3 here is CASSSRDAPKEAFF. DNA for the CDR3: TGTGCCAGCAGTTCTCGGGACGCCCCCAAGGAAGCTTTCTTT.

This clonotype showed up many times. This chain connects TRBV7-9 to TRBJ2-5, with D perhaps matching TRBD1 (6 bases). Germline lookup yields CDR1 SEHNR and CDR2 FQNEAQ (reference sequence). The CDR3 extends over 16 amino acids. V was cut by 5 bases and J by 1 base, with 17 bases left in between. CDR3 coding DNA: TGTGCCAGCAGCGCCCTATCGGGACAACCCCAAGAGACCCAGTACTTC. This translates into CASSALSGQPQETQYF.

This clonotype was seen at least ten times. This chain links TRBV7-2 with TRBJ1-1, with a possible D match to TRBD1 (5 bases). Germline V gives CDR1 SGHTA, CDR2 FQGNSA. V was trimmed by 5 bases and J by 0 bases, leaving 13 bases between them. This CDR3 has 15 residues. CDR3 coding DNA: TGTGCCAGCAGCCCTCCCAGGGTGATGAACACTGAAGCTTTCTTT. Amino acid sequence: CASSPPRVMNTEAFF.

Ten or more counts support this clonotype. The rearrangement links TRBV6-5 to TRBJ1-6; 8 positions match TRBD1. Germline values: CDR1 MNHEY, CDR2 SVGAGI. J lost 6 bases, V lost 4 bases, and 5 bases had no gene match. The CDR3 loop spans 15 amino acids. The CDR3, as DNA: TGTGCCAGCAGTTTCCGGGACAGGAGTAATTCACCCCTCCACTTT. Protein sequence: CASSFRDRSNSPLHF.

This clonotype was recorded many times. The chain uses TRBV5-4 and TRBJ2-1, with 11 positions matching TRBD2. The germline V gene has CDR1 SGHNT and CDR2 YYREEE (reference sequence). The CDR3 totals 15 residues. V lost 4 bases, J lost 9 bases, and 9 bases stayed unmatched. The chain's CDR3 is CASSPYSGGESEQFF. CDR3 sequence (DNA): TGTGCCAGCAGCCCATATAGCGGGGGGGAAAGTGAGCAGTTCTTC.

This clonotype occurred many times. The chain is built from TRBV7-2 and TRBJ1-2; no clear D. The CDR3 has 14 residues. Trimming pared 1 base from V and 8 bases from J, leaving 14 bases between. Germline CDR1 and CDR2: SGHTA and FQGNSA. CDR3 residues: CASSLDAQQRGYTF. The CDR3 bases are TGTGCCAGCAGCTTAGATGCACAGCAGAGGGGCTACACCTTC.

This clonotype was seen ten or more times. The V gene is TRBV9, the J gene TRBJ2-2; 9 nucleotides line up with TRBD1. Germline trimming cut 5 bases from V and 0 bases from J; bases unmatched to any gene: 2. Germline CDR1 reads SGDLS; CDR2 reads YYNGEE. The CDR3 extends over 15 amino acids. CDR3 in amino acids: CASRGDRANTGELFF. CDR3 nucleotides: TGTGCCAGCAGGGGGGACAGGGCGAACACCGGGGAGCTGTTTTTT.

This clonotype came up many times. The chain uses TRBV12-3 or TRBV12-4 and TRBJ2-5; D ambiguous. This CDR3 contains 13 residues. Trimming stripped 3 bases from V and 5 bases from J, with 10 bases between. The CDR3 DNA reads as TGTGCCAGCAGTTTGAGCGTGGGTGAGACCCAGTACTTC. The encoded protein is CASSLSVGETQYF.

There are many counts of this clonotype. Written as DNA, the CDR3 is TGTGCCAGCCGACAGGGCCCCAATCAGCCCCAGCATTTT. Its protein product is CASRQGPNQPQHF. The chain employs TRBV28 and TRBJ1-5, with 7 bases fitting TRBD1. The CDR3 consists of 13 residues. The ends lost 8 bases at V and 3 bases at J; junction bases unmatched: 4. Germline CDR1 reads MDHEN; CDR2 reads SYDVKM.

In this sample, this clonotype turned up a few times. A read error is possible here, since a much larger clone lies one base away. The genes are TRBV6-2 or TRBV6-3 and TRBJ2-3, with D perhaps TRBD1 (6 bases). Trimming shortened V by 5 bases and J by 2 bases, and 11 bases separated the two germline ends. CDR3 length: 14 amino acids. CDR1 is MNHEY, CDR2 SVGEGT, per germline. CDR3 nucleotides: TGTGCCAGCAGTCCAGGGACATACACAGATACGCAGTATTTT. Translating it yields CASSPGTYTDTQYF.